One and the same sample provided the 32 T cell receptor beta chains below, sequenced in a study of Ad26.COV2.S vaccination and SARS-CoV-2 variants. Libraries were prepared by immunoSEQ multiplex PCR; TCRdb keeps only in-frame clonotypes and omits some of them. The profile shows fewer than 400,000 clones, just under 85% of them singletons. Treatment: approximately 18 received Ad26.COV2.S at low or high dose, single or two shots; 5 received placebo; per-sample allocation not given. Following the first vaccine or placebo injection, samples were taken on day 63. Sequencing was performed on peripheral blood, taken in a trial of Ad26.COV2.S vaccine versus placebo. The origin of the receptors is a person aged 18 to 65 who received the Ad26.COV2.S COVID-19 vaccine or a placebo.

For the CDR3, the DNA is TGTGCCAGCACTAGGACAGGGGGCACAGATACGCAGTATTTT. Translated: CASTRTGGTDTQYF. The gene calls are TRBV2 and TRBJ2-3, with 9 bases lining up with TRBD1. The CDR3 sequence is 14 residues long. The V gene end was trimmed by 7 bases and the J gene end by 1 base; junction bases not matched to a gene: 3. CDR1 and CDR2 (germline): SNHLY, FYNNEI.

This clone was seen a single time. The rearrangement joins TRBV2 to TRBJ1-2; the D is unclear. The germline V gene encodes CDR1 SNHLY and CDR2 FYNNEI. Deletions cut 1 base from V and 8 bases from J, with 14 bases between. The CDR3 totals 14 residues. The CDR3 DNA is TGTGCCAGCAGTGAAGGGGCCCCAAAAGGGGGCTACACCTTC. It encodes CASSEGAPKGGYTF.

The chain recombines TRBV7-9 with TRBJ1-1; possibly TRBD1 for D (5 bases). The CDR3 loop spans 14 amino acids. V was cut by 1 base and J by 3 bases, with 9 bases left in between. Germline CDR1 reads SEHNR; CDR2 reads FQNEAQ (reference sequence). The CDR3 DNA reads TGTGCCAGCAGCTTAGTTCCGGGGGACACTGAAGCTTTCTTT. Translating gives CASSLVPGDTEAFF.

Worth noting for this clone: Relative to the germline gene, one junction end is altered; a read error may explain this. The chain links TRBV7-7 to TRBJ1-1, with a tentative D call TRBD1 (5 bases). CDR1 SSHAT and CDR2 FNYEAQ come from the germline V gene (reference sequence). There are 20 residues in the CDR3. This CDR3 reads CASSLPLGTLYNSSNTEAFF. The CDR3 region has the DNA TGTGCTAGCAGCTTACCGTTAGGGACCCTATACAACTCCAGTAACACTGAAGCTTTCTTT.

This clone was seen a single time. The rearrangement joins TRBV7-2 to TRBJ2-3; D uncertain. CDR1 is SGHTA and CDR2 is FQGNSA in the germline V gene. The CDR3 spans 16 residues. The germline V and J ends were trimmed by 1 base and 1 base, with 12 bases remaining between them. The CDR3 nucleotides are TGTGCCAGCAGCTTAGTATCAACGACGCGCACAGATACGCAGTATTTT. Encoded protein: CASSLVSTTRTDTQYF. Full variable domain (outside the CDR3, taken from reference TRBV7-2 and TRBJ2-3): GAGVSQSPSNKVTEKGKDVELRCDPISGHTALYWYRQSLGQGLEFLIYFQGNSAPDKSGLPSDRFSAERTGGSVSTLTIQRTQQEDSAVYLCASSLVSTTRTDTQYFGPGTRLTVL.

This clone was found once. The CDR3 region is CSVKDRGNTEAFF. CDR3 DNA sequence: TGCAGCGTAAAGGACAGGGGGAACACTGAAGCTTTCTTT. The chain has TRBV29-1 and TRBJ1-1; 9 nucleotides align to TRBD1. Losses at the gene ends were 6 bases for V and 1 base for J; bases not matched to a gene: 3. The CDR3 totals 13 residues. From germline, CDR1 is SQVTM and CDR2 ANQGSEA.

This rearrangement joins TRBV14 to TRBJ2-1; 10 bases are a match to TRBD2. Germline V CDR1 and CDR2: SGHDN, FVKESK. The CDR3 loop spans 16 amino acids. V dropped 4 bases and J dropped 1; count of bases not matched to a gene: 4. The CDR3 nucleotides are TGTGCCAGCAGCCTGACTAGCGGGTGGTCCTACAATGAGCAGTTCTTC. It encodes CASSLTSGWSYNEQFF.

This clone appeared once. The chain employs TRBV11-3 and TRBJ2-5; 7 bases fit TRBD1. The V gene end was trimmed by 3 bases and the J gene end by 3 bases; junction bases not matched to a gene: 7. CDR1 SGHNT and CDR2 YENEEA come from the germline V gene. CDR3 size: 15 residues. CDR3 nucleotides: TGTGCCAGCAGCTTGGGACAGAGTCACGAAGAGACCCAGTACTTC. It specifies CASSLGQSHEETQYF.

The chain links TRBV7-2 to TRBJ1-1; D is perhaps TRBD1 (6 bases). V gave up 2 bases and J gave up 5 bases, with 21 bases separating them. Germline assignment: CDR1 SGHTA and CDR2 FQGNSA. The CDR3 is 17 amino acids. The CDR3 DNA reads TGTGCCAGCAGCTTACCAGAACAGGGAGGAGAAAGGACTGAAGCTTTCTTT. Its translation: CASSLPEQGGERTEAFF.

The chain recombines TRBV28 with TRBJ2-5, with TRBD2 identical over 9 bases. Looked up from germline, CDR1 is MDHEN and CDR2 is SYDVKM. CDR3 length: 18 amino acids. V dropped 5 bases and J dropped 0; count of bases not matched to a gene: 13. The CDR3 spells CASSTRTSASPYQETQYF. The CDR3, as DNA: TGTGCCAGCAGTACCCGGACTAGCGCTTCACCTTACCAAGAGACCCAGTACTTC.

This clone was seen only once. This chain uses TRBV6-5 with TRBJ2-7; either TRBD1 or TRBD2 may supply D (5 bases each). The CDR3 is made up of 14 amino acids. From germline, CDR1 is MNHEY and CDR2 SVGAGI. V lost 6 bases and J 5 bases, leaving 17 bases between the germline ends. As DNA, the CDR3 is TGTGCCAGCAGCACGGACTGGCGCAGGGACGAGCAGTACTTC. Its protein is CASSTDWRRDEQYF.

CDR3 nucleotide sequence: TGTGCCAGCAGCTTGGGGGACAGGGCCGAGTACAATGAGCAGTTCTTC. Translation: CASSLGDRAEYNEQFF. The chain combines TRBV5-4 with TRBJ2-1; 9 nucleotides line up with TRBD1. Trimming took 0 bases from V and 4 from J; bases not matched to a gene: 5. The CDR3 consists of 16 residues. From germline, CDR1 is SGHNT and CDR2 YYREEE (reference sequence).

This clone was detected once. The chain recombines TRBV4-2 with TRBJ2-7; maybe TRBD1 (5 bases). The V and J ends lost 3 bases and 1 base respectively, with 10 bases between them. Germline CDR1 and CDR2: LGHNA and YNFKEQ. The CDR3 runs to 14 residues. The CDR3 DNA is TGTGCCAGCAGCCATAAAGGGGATTCCTACGAGCAGTACTTC. It is translated as CASSHKGDSYEQYF.

The rearrangement uses TRBV11-3 and TRBJ2-3; 7 bases match TRBD1. The V gene end was trimmed by 5 bases and the J gene end by 2 bases; junction bases not matched to a gene: 4. Germline-derived CDR1 and CDR2 are SGHNT and YENEEA. This CDR3 is built from 14 residues. The CDR3 reads CASSKGATTDTQYF. CDR3 nucleotides: TGTGCCAGCAGCAAGGGGGCAACCACAGATACGCAGTATTTT.

The rearrangement uses TRBV3-1 (or the pseudogene TRBV3-2) and TRBJ2-2; 9 nucleotides match TRBD2. The germline gives CDR1 LGHDT, CDR2 YNNKEL (reference sequence). After removal of 1 base from V and 4 bases from J, the junction contained 4 bases not matched to a gene. The CDR3 covers 16 residues. The CDR3 region has the DNA TGTGCCAGCAGCCAAGGGCTAGCGGGGTCCACCGGGGAGCTGTTTTTT. Residues: CASSQGLAGSTGELFF.

The chain employs TRBV11-2 and TRBJ1-1, with TRBD1 as a possible D gene (5 bases). The CDR3 runs to 15 residues. The ends were cut back, 4 bases at V and 4 bases at J, with 16 bases in the middle. CDR1 is SGHAT and CDR2 is FQNNGV in the germline V gene. The CDR3 protein is CASSSRLGAATEAFF. The CDR3 bases are TGTGCCAGCAGCTCCCGGCTCGGGGCGGCCACTGAAGCTTTCTTT. The whole variable domain, remainder taken from reference TRBV11-2 and TRBJ1-1, is EAGVAQSPRYKIIEKRQSVAFWCNPISGHATLYWYQQILGQGPKLLIQFQNNGVVDDSQLPKDRFSAERLKGVDSTLKIQPAKLEDSAVYLCASSSRLGAATEAFFGQGTRLTVV.

Details on this clone: Distinct nucleotide sequences in the sample also encode this CDR3. The gene calls are TRBV2 and TRBJ2-7, with D unresolved. The CDR3 totals 11 residues. V was cut by 6 bases and J by 0 bases, with 3 bases left in between. Germline V gives CDR1 SNHLY, CDR2 FYNNEI. In DNA, the CDR3 is TGTGCCAGCAGCCGCTCCTACGAGCAGTACTTC. It yields the protein CASSRSYEQYF. The full variable domain, its missing parts supplied by reference TRBV2 and TRBJ2-7, is EPEVTQTPSHQVTQMGQEVILRCVPISNHLYFYWYRQILGQKVEFLVSFYNNEISEKSEIFDDQFSVERPDGSNFTLKIRSTKLEDSAMYFCASSRSYEQYFGPGTRLTVT.

The chain carries TRBV28 and TRBJ1-2; D unclear. V was cut by 6 bases and J by 1 base, with 12 bases left in between. CDR3 length: 14 residues. Germline V gene sequence: CDR1 MDHEN, CDR2 SYDVKM. CDR3 nucleotides: TGTGCCAGCAGCCGTCCTACTATTAACTATGGCTACACCTTC. Protein product: CASSRPTINYGYTF.

CDR3 amino acids: CASSPAPPLSSSYNEQFF. For the CDR3, the DNA is TGTGCCAGCAGCCCCGCACCCCCTCTGAGTAGCTCCTACAATGAGCAGTTCTTC. This rearrangement joins TRBV9 to TRBJ2-1, with unresolved D. This CDR3 is 18 amino acids long. V lost 4 bases and J lost 0, with 20 bases in between. Germline values: CDR1 SGDLS, CDR2 YYNGEE. Full variable domain (missing parts from reference TRBV9 and TRBJ2-1): DSGVTQTPKHLITATGQRVTLRCSPRSGDLSVYWYQQSLDQGLQFLIQYYNGEERAKGNILERFSAQQFPDLHSELNLSSLELGDSALYFCASSPAPPLSSSYNEQFFGPGTRLTVL.

This chain links TRBV5-6 with TRBJ2-1, with 8 bases aligning to TRBD2. J gave up 7 bases and V 4 bases, and 10 bases lay outside the gene matches. This CDR3 is built from 15 residues. Germline assignment: CDR1 SGHDT and CDR2 YYEEEE. CDR3 residues: CASSGGTGTRNEQFF. The CDR3 DNA reads TGTGCCAGCAGCGGGGGGACCGGGACTAGGAATGAGCAGTTCTTC.

This chain links TRBV9 with TRBJ2-2; TRBD1 aligns across 8 bases. CDR3 length: 16 residues. Germline loops: CDR1 SGDLS, CDR2 YYNGEE. V lost 4 bases to trimming and J lost 3 bases; unmatched junction nucleotides: 8. This CDR3 is CASSRVQGGYTGELFF. CDR3 coding DNA: TGTGCCAGCAGCCGGGTACAGGGGGGCTACACCGGGGAGCTGTTTTTT.

This chain uses TRBV13 with TRBJ2-2; D may correspond to TRBD1 or TRBD2 (5 bases each). V lost 3 bases, J lost 5 bases, and 16 bases lay in between. The CDR3 is 16 amino acids. Germline CDR1 PRHDT, CDR2 FYEKMQ (reference sequence). The CDR3 is CASSLGDHRETGELFF. The CDR3 bases are TGTGCCAGCAGCTTGGGGGACCACCGTGAAACCGGGGAGCTGTTTTTT.

The chain couples TRBV4-1 to TRBJ1-3; D call uncertain. Germline V CDR1 and CDR2: MGHRA, YSYEKL. The CDR3 length is 14 residues. V lost 0 bases, J lost 5 bases, and 8 bases lay in between. In DNA form, the CDR3 reads TGCGCCAGCAGCCAAGATCAACTCAGAAACACCATATATTTT. Amino acid sequence: CASSQDQLRNTIYF.

The chain combines TRBV27 with TRBJ1-3; 7 bases agree with TRBD1. CDR3 length: 13 residues. In germline, CDR1 is MNHEY, CDR2 SMNVEV (reference sequence). Trimming took 4 bases from V and 4 from J; bases not matched to a gene: 1. Here the CDR3 DNA reads TGTGCCAGCAGTTGGGACAGAGGAAACACCATATATTTT. This sequence encodes CASSWDRGNTIYF.

The chain employs TRBV5-6 and TRBJ2-7; 7 bases line up with TRBD1. Unmatched junction bases numbered 4, after V lost 5 bases and J lost 2 bases. The CDR3 extends over 13 amino acids. Per germline, CDR1 SGHDT and CDR2 YYEEEE. CDR3 DNA sequence: TGTGCCAGCAGGTACAGGGGAACCTACGAGCAGTACTTC. As protein: CASRYRGTYEQYF. Looking up the rest from reference TRBV5-6 and TRBJ2-7 gives the full variable domain: DAGVTQSPTHLIKTRGQQVTLRCSPKSGHDTVSWYQQALGQGPQFIFQYYEEEERQRGNFPDRFSGHQFPNYSSELNVNALLLGDSALYLCASRYRGTYEQYFGPGTRLTVT.

CDR3 in DNA: TGTGCCAGCAGCTTGGCCGGCCGGGACCATGGCTACACCTTC. Its translation: CASSLAGRDHGYTF. The chain couples TRBV5-6 to TRBJ1-2, with D perhaps TRBD1 (5 bases). Germline loops: CDR1 SGHDT, CDR2 YYEEEE. Trimming removed 0 bases from V and 6 bases from J, with 12 bases in between. This CDR3 has 14 residues.

The chain carries TRBV6-5 and TRBJ2-1; possibly TRBD1 for D (6 bases). CDR1 is MNHEY, CDR2 SVGAGI, per germline. Trimming took off 7 bases at V and 3 bases at J, with 10 bases between the two ends. The CDR3 has 13 amino acids. The DNA of the CDR3 is TGTGCCAGCACTCGGGACAACTACAATGAGCAGTTCTTC. It translates to CASTRDNYNEQFF.

The chain is built from TRBV3-1 (or the pseudogene TRBV3-2) and TRBJ2-3, with TRBD1 as a possible D gene (5 bases). The CDR3 has 13 residues. Germline V CDR1 and CDR2: LGHDT, YNNKEL (reference sequence). V was shortened by 6 bases and J by 4 bases, with 11 bases between the two germline ends. CDR3 nucleotide sequence: TGTGCCAGCAGAGGGGCCCACCCAGATACGCAGTATTTT. Amino acids: CASRGAHPDTQYF.

This chain uses TRBV7-2 with TRBJ1-1; D gene ambiguous. Germline CDR1 SGHTA, CDR2 FQGNSA. The CDR3 has 16 amino acids. The V gene lost 5 bases and the J gene lost 4 bases, with 20 bases spanning the gap. DNA of the CDR3: TGTGCCAGCAGCCCGCGGGAGGGAAGTCGGGTCACTGAAGCTTTCTTT. The encoded protein is CASSPREGSRVTEAFF.

This clone has a handful of counts. The chain is built from TRBV3-1 (or the pseudogene TRBV3-2) and TRBJ2-7; D possibly corresponds to TRBD2 (6 bases). The CDR3 runs to 14 residues. Germline CDR1 reads LGHDT; CDR2 reads YNNKEL (reference sequence). Trimming stripped 0 bases from V and 2 bases from J, with 8 bases between. DNA of the CDR3: TGTGCCAGCAGCCAAGATCCGGGGGCCTACGAGCAGTACTTC. Protein sequence: CASSQDPGAYEQYF.

This rearrangement joins TRBV4-2 to TRBJ1-4, with no clear D. The V and J ends lost 4 bases and 7 bases respectively, with 16 bases between them. Germline V lookup: CDR1 LGHNA, CDR2 YNFKEQ. This CDR3 is 15 amino acids long. The CDR3 DNA sequence: TGTGCCAGCAGCCGGAGGCAGGACGTGATTGAAAAACTGTTTTTT. Translated: CASSRRQDVIEKLFF.

The V call is TRBV30, the J call TRBJ1-2, with D possibly matching TRBD1 (5 bases). V was trimmed by 3 bases and J by 3 bases, leaving 11 bases between them. Germline CDR1 is GTSNPN and CDR2 is SVGIG (reference sequence). CDR3 size: 13 residues. CDR3 in amino acids: CAWSGGGDYGYTF. The CDR3 DNA reads TGTGCCTGGAGCGGCGGGGGGGACTATGGCTACACCTTC.